This T cell receptor beta chain was found in a study of cytomegalovirus exposure and HLA in healthy donors. The PCR employed 60 Vbeta primers together with 13 Jbeta primers. The repertoire was sequenced with immunoSEQ multiplex PCR; TCRdb's copy has only in-frame clones and lacks some. The profile shows about 94,000 clones, approximately 7.7% of them singletons. The CDR3 is made up of 14 amino acids. The germline V gene has CDR1 SGDLS and CDR2 YYNGEE. J gave up 6 bases and V 1 base, and 5 bases lay outside the gene matches. This clone has more than one count but fewer than ten. The receptor's source is a man in his forties or fifties in good health and CMV-seronegative. The sample was PBMCs. The genes are TRBV9 and TRBJ2-5; 8 positions agree with TRBD2. Written as DNA, the CDR3 is TGTGCCAGCAGCGTAAGCCCGGGGGGGCAGACCCAGTACTTC. The encoded protein is CASSVSPGGQTQYF.